This T cell receptor (beta chain) stems from a study of cytomegalovirus exposure and HLA in healthy donors. Findings and limits, study-wide: Overall, approximately 180 TCR beta chains were annotated as cytomegalovirus-associated. In a later analysis, across HLA loci, associated TCR counts were highest for DRB1, lowest for HLA-C. For most TCR beta V segments, an earlier analysis put the productive rate at about 87% or about 30% of the time.

Concerning this clone: Its antigen is not identified.

The V and J ends lost 3 bases and 0 bases respectively, with 10 bases between them. The CDR3 covers 16 residues. CDR1 and CDR2 from the germline V gene are SGHRS and YFSETQ. The PCR used 60 Vbeta and 13 Jbeta primers. Sequencing was performed with immunoSEQ multiplex PCR; in TCRdb, only in-frame clones are kept and a portion is missing. The sample consists of around 180,000 clones, 70% to 80% of them appearing once. The chain couples TRBV5-1 to TRBJ1-6; D unresolved. The TCR comes from a woman aged 40 to 50 in good health and CMV-seronegative. Sequenced sample: PBMCs. The CDR3 region has the DNA TGCGCCAGCAGCTCCGCTCGGGTCTCCTATAATTCACCCCTCCACTTT. This translates into CASSSARVSYNSPLHF.